Listed here are 11 T cell receptor beta chains from one sample, sequenced in a study of cytomegalovirus exposure and HLA in healthy donors. PCR used 60 Vbeta primers and 13 Jbeta primers. The repertoire was sequenced with immunoSEQ multiplex PCR; TCRdb's copy has only in-frame clones and lacks some. The sample records under 200,000 clones, 65% to 90% being singletons. The sequencing input was PBMCs. Receptor source: a woman between 18 and 29 years old in good health and CMV-seronegative.

The chain has TRBV6-5 and TRBJ2-7; 8 nucleotides align to TRBD1. This CDR3 has 15 amino acids. Germline CDR1 MNHEY, CDR2 SVGAGI. V lost 2 bases to trimming and J lost 3 bases; unmatched junction nucleotides: 6. CDR3: CASSYPRQGHYEQYF. CDR3 nucleotide sequence: TGTGCCAGCAGTTACCCCAGACAGGGGCACTACGAGCAGTACTTC.

J is TRBJ2-6 and V is TRBV7-6, with D tentatively TRBD2 (5 bases). The V end was cut by 1 base, the J end by 0 bases, with 13 bases between. The CDR3 totals 18 residues. Germline CDR1 and CDR2: SGHVS and FNYEAQ. The CDR3 DNA sequence: TGTGCCAGCAGCTTAGGGGAGCCCTATTACTCTGGGGCCAACGTCCTGACTTTC. It yields the protein CASSLGEPYYSGANVLTF. Variable domain in full (rest from reference TRBV7-6 and TRBJ2-6): GAGVSQSPRYKVTKRGQDVALRCDPISGHVSLYWYRQALGQGPEFLTYFNYEAQQDKSGLPNDRFSAERPEGSISTLTIQRTEQRDSAMYRCASSLGEPYYSGANVLTFGAGSRLTVL.

This chain connects TRBV11-2 to TRBJ1-1; TRBD1 is a possible D gene (6 bases). Germline V lookup: CDR1 SGHAT, CDR2 FQNNGV. The CDR3 loop spans 14 amino acids. V was pared by 2 bases and J by 11 bases, with 18 bases between. This CDR3 reads CASSLRNQQGSAFF. The CDR3 DNA sequence: TGTGCCAGCAGCTTAAGAAACCAACAGGGATCGGCTTTCTTT. Using reference TRBV11-2 and TRBJ1-1 for the parts outside the CDR3, the full variable domain is EAGVAQSPRYKIIEKRQSVAFWCNPISGHATLYWYQQILGQGPKLLIQFQNNGVVDDSQLPKDRFSAERLKGVDSTLKIQPAKLEDSAVYLCASSLRNQQGSAFFGQGTRLTVV.

The table lists this clone with a count of one. The V gene is TRBV30, the J gene TRBJ1-3; D is undetermined. V was clipped by 1 base and J by 2 bases, with 9 bases between them. Per germline, CDR1 GTSNPN and CDR2 SVGIG (reference sequence). This CDR3 spans 14 amino acids. The CDR3 DNA follows: TGTGCCTGGAGTGAAATCGAGACTGGAAACACCATATATTTT. The encoded protein is CAWSEIETGNTIYF. Drawing the rest from reference TRBV30 and TRBJ1-3, the complete variable domain is SQTIHQWPATLVQPVGSPLSLECTVEGTSNPNLYWYRQAAGRGLQLLFYSVGIGQISSEVPQNLSASRPQDRQFILSSKKLLLSDSGFYLCAWSEIETGNTIYFGEGSWLTVV.

This clone showed up just a few times. This rearrangement joins TRBV6-6 to TRBJ1-1; weak D call: TRBD1 (5 bases). The CDR3 is 14 residues long. CDR1 is MNHNY, CDR2 SVGAGI, per germline (reference sequence). The V end was cut by 7 bases, the J end by 1 base, with 13 bases between. The CDR3 spells CASKPTVTNTEAFF. The CDR3 nucleotides read TGTGCCAGCAAGCCGACAGTTACGAACACTGAAGCTTTCTTT.

Here the CDR3 reads CASSYIYGINPDEQYF. The CDR3, as DNA: TGTGCCAGCAGTTACATATACGGGATTAATCCTGACGAGCAGTACTTC. This chain joins TRBV6-5 and TRBJ2-7; tentative D call: TRBD2 (5 bases). The CDR3 is 16 amino acids. Deletions cut 2 bases from V and 5 bases from J, with 19 bases between. CDR1 is MNHEY and CDR2 is SVGAGI in the germline V gene.

This sequence joins TRBV6-5 and TRBJ1-4, with D unclear. V lost 6 bases and J 8 bases, leaving 13 bases between the germline ends. CDR1 and CDR2 (germline): MNHEY, SVGAGI. The CDR3 loop spans 13 amino acids. The CDR3 sequence: CASSIDGGEKLFF. The CDR3, as DNA: TGTGCCAGCAGCATCGATGGAGGGGAAAAACTGTTTTTT.

This sequence joins TRBV7-9 and TRBJ2-7; 7 bases align to TRBD1. J lost 0 bases, V lost 5 bases, and 4 bases had no gene match. This CDR3 region has 14 residues. The germline V gene encodes CDR1 SEHNR and CDR2 FQNEAQ (reference sequence). The CDR3 region is CASSRTGNSYEQYF. The CDR3 DNA follows: TGTGCCAGCAGCCGGACAGGAAACTCCTACGAGCAGTACTTC.

The rearrangement links TRBV27 to TRBJ2-3; maybe TRBD2 (7 bases). Looked up from germline, CDR1 is MNHEY and CDR2 is SMNVEV (reference sequence). The V end lost 0 bases, the J end lost 3 bases, and 19 bases lay between the germline ends. This CDR3 has 18 amino acids. The CDR3 here is CASSLSGDRGALTDTQYF. Here the CDR3 DNA reads TGTGCCAGCAGTTTATCCGGGGATCGGGGGGCACTTACAGATACGCAGTATTTT.

The chain uses TRBV6-5 and TRBJ2-3; 9 bases are shared with TRBD2. Looked up from germline, CDR1 is MNHEY and CDR2 is SVGAGI. The CDR3 sequence is 14 residues long. V shed 4 bases and J 4 bases; nucleotides not matched to a gene: 3. CDR3 loop: CASSWAGGPDTQYF. As DNA, the CDR3 is TGTGCCAGCAGTTGGGCGGGGGGGCCAGATACGCAGTATTTT.

The V and J genes are TRBV10-2 and TRBJ2-7; possible D gene TRBD1, 6 bases. Germline assignment: CDR1 WSHSY and CDR2 SAAADI. V gave up 3 bases and J gave up 6 bases, with 9 bases separating them. The CDR3 extends over 12 amino acids. The CDR3: CASSEQGLEQYF. In DNA form, the CDR3 reads TGCGCCAGCAGTGAACAGGGCCTCGAGCAGTACTTC.